This TCR beta chain is from a study of T cell changes during pregnancy in multiple sclerosis. The CDR3 extends over 11 amino acids. Between the trimmed V and J ends, which lost 6 bases and 4 bases, there was a span of 9 bases. Looked up from germline, CDR1 is DFQATT and CDR2 is SNEGSKA (reference sequence). The data were produced by immunoSEQ multiplex PCR, yet TCRdb's version contains in-frame clones alone and is incomplete. The table has roughly 40,000 clones, less than 95% seen once. This sequence originates from a female donor in good health, enrolled as a control in a pregnancy study. The chain carries TRBV20-1 and TRBJ2-5; no firm D call. Here the sequenced sample was CD4+ T cells from peripheral blood mononuclear cells, taken in the first trimester of pregnancy. The DNA for the CDR3 is TGCAGTGCCTTTCCGGGAGAGACCCAGTACTTC. Translated, it gives CSAFPGETQYF.